A selection of T cell receptor beta chains follows, all from one sample in a study of beta chain features in type 1 diabetes. Assay: immunoSEQ multiplex PCR; the TCRdb copy retains only in-frame clones and omits some. There are around 260,000 clones in the sample; over 20% occur only once, and 0.028% lies in the top ten. The sequencing input was naive CD4+ T cells from blood. These TCRs come from a woman in her forties with type 1 diabetes. Each CDR3 is given with its conserved first and last residue. The D gene is left open where the match is weak. Clone size is shown for a subset of rows, as once, few, many or a class of expanded clone.

- - TRBJ2-3 TRBV21-1 CASSKVALAGGDTDTQYF TGTGCCAGCAGCAAAGTCGCGCTAGCGGGTGGGGACACAGATACGCAGTATTTT
- TRBD2 TRBJ2-7 TRBV5-4 CASSLAVSGSIYEQYF TGTGCCAGCAGCTTGGCGGTTAGCGGGAGTATCTACGAGCAGTACTTC
- - TRBJ2-4 TRBV7-2 CASSLGREDAKNIQYF TGTGCCAGCAGCTTAGGGAGGGAAGATGCCAAAAACATTCAGTACTTC
few TRBD1 TRBJ2-5 TRBV29-1 CSGGQDQETQYF TGCAGCGGGGGACAGGATCAAGAGACCCAGTACTTC
- - TRBJ2-1 TRBV15 CATSREEWEQFF TGTGCCACCAGCAGAGAGGAGTGGGAGCAGTTCTTC
- TRBD2 TRBJ2-5 TRBV7-9 CASTLAGAAPGTQYF TGTGCCAGCACCTTAGCGGGGGCCGCCCCGGGGACCCAGTACTTC
few TRBD2 TRBJ2-7 TRBV7-2 CASSLSGTSGYEQYF TGTGCCAGCAGCTTATCCGGGACTAGCGGGTACGAGCAGTACTTC
few TRBD2 TRBJ2-7 TRBV28 CASSSRLAGSYEQYF TGTGCCAGCAGTTCCAGACTAGCGGGGTCGTACGAGCAGTACTTC
few TRBD1 TRBJ2-7 TRBV5-1 CASSLGQGEHEQYF TGCGCCAGCAGCTTGGGACAGGGTGAACACGAGCAGTACTTC
- - TRBJ1-1 TRBV7-2 CASSSGQNTEAFF TGTGCCAGCAGCTCGGGACAGAACACTGAAGCTTTCTTT
few - TRBJ2-6 TRBV30 CAWSVDSSGANVLTF TGTGCCTGGAGTGTAGACAGCTCTGGGGCCAACGTCCTGACTTTC
few TRBD1 TRBJ1-2 TRBV28 CASRLGTGTYGYTF TGTGCCAGCAGACTGGGGACAGGGACCTATGGCTACACCTTC
- - TRBJ2-5 TRBV5-5 CASSLSRFQETQYF TGTGCCAGCAGCTTGTCCAGGTTCCAAGAGACCCAGTACTTC
- - TRBJ2-7 TRBV20-1 CSSRGRYEQYF TGCAGTTCCAGGGGACGTTACGAGCAGTACTTC
few TRBD2 TRBJ2-1 TRBV28 CASSLFVSGRGNEQFF TGTGCCAGCAGTTTATTTGTAAGCGGGAGGGGCAATGAGCAGTTCTTC
few - TRBJ1-2 TRBV5-1 CASSSTAGYYGYTF TGCGCCAGCAGCTCGACAGCAGGATACTATGGCTACACCTTC
- TRBD2 TRBJ2-1 TRBV7-2 CASSIIAGADEQFF TGTGCCAGCAGCATTATAGCGGGGGCGGATGAGCAGTTCTTC
few TRBD1 TRBJ2-1 TRBV6-5 CASSYALDRRNEQFF TGTGCCAGCAGTTACGCTTTGGACAGGCGCAATGAGCAGTTCTTC
few - TRBJ1-2 TRBV19 CASSLSGQTTNYGYTF TGTGCCAGTAGTCTCAGTGGACAGACCACTAACTATGGCTACACCTTC
- - TRBJ1-5 TRBV28 CASSLVLQPQHF TGTGCCAGCAGTTTAGTTCTCCAGCCCCAGCATTTT
- - TRBJ1-4 TRBV20-1 CSAEANEKLFF TGCAGTGCGGAGGCTAATGAAAAACTGTTTTTT
- TRBD2 TRBJ2-5 TRBV29-1 CSVRREGPDQYF TGCAGCGTTCGGCGGGAGGGCCCAGACCAGTACTTC
- - TRBJ1-5 TRBV28 CASIKSQGEQPQHF TGTGCCAGCATCAAAAGTCAGGGCGAGCAGCCCCAGCATTTT
few TRBD1 TRBJ2-7 TRBV4-2 CASSRDRGQVGEQYF TGTGCCAGCAGCCGCGACAGGGGGCAAGTCGGCGAGCAGTACTTC
- TRBD1 TRBJ2-5 TRBV2 CASLSGTGRETQYF TGTGCCAGTCTATCTGGGACAGGGAGAGAGACCCAGTACTTC
- TRBD2 TRBJ2-3 TRBV2 CASLSGVTDTQYF TGTGCCAGCCTTAGCGGGGTCACAGATACGCAGTATTTT
few - TRBJ2-7 TRBV30 CAWSVQGGREQYF TGTGCCTGGAGTGTACAGGGGGGGCGCGAGCAGTACTTC
- - TRBJ2-5 TRBV7-3 CASRGDGETQYF TGTGCCAGTAGGGGTGACGGCGAGACCCAGTACTTC
- - TRBJ1-1 TRBV7-3 CASSFQGRAEAFF TGTGCCAGCAGCTTTCAGGGGCGGGCTGAAGCTTTCTTT
- - TRBJ1-2 TRBV23-1 CASPGLVDGYTF TGCGCCAGCCCCGGCCTAGTGGATGGCTACACCTTC
- - TRBJ2-7 TRBV4-3 CASSPRTGRAEQYF TGCGCCAGCAGCCCGCGGACAGGGAGGGCCGAGCAGTACTTC
once - TRBJ2-5 TRBV4-1 CASSQDRQETQYF TGCGCCAGCAGCCAAGACAGGCAAGAGACCCAGTACTTC
- - TRBJ2-3 TRBV5-4 CASRPEWGPDTQYF TGTGCCAGCAGACCCGAATGGGGCCCAGATACGCAGTATTTT
- - TRBJ1-2 TRBV15 CATSREAYGYTF TGTGCCACCAGCAGAGAGGCATATGGCTACACCTTC